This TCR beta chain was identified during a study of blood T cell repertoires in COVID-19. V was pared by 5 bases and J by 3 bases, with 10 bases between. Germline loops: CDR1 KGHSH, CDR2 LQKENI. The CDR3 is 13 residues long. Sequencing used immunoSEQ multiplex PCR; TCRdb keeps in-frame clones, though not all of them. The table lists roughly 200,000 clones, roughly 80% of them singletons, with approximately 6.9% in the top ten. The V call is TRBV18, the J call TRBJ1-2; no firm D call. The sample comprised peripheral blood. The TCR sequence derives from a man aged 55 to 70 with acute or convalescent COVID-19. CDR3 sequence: CASSGQTDYGYTF. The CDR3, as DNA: TGTGCCAGCTCAGGGCAGACCGACTATGGCTACACCTTC. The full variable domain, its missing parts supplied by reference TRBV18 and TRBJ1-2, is NAGVMQNPRHLVRRRGQEARLRCSPMKGHSHVYWYRQLPEEGLKFMVYLQKENIIDESGMPKERFSAEFPKEGPSILRIQQVVRGDSAAYFCASSGQTDYGYTFGSGTRLTVV.